The 14 T cell receptor beta chains in this list originate from one sample, sequenced in a study of T-cell memory formation after mild COVID-19. TCRdb redid the calling of the 5' RACE reads with MiXCR, one entry per CDR3 protein. Of some 320,000 distinct CDR3 sequences in the sample, 15% to 20% were seen once. Sequencing was carried out using PBMCs or a T cell subset sorted from them (not recorded which). The receptors come from a man between 18 and 35 years old who had mild COVID-19 (a few samples of this study predate the infection). Cell type and time point are not known.

This sequence joins TRBV20-1 and TRBJ2-1, with 10 nucleotides matching TRBD2. The germline V gene has CDR1 DFQATT and CDR2 SNEGSKA (reference sequence). The CDR3 is made up of 18 amino acids. J gave up 0 bases and V 3 bases, and 11 bases lay outside the gene matches. The CDR3 DNA sequence: TGCAGTGCTAGGGGGCTAGCGGGGGCCTCTAGCTCCTACAATGAGCAGTTCTTC. This gives the protein CSARGLAGASSSYNEQFF.

V gene TRBV5-8 combines with J gene TRBJ2-1, with 9 bases that match TRBD2. Germline loops: CDR1 SGHTS, CDR2 YDEGEE. The CDR3 sequence is 14 residues long. The ends lost 10 bases at V and 12 bases at J; junction bases unmatched: 17. This chain's CDR3 is CADSPTSGPGRQFF. CDR3 DNA: TGTGCCGACAGCCCCACTAGCGGGCCGGGGCGGCAGTTCTTC.

This clonotype was detected only a few times. The chain links TRBV6-6 to TRBJ2-3; D is uncertain. V was cut by 8 bases and J by 0 bases, with 9 bases left in between. The CDR3 covers 13 residues. Looked up from germline, CDR1 is MNHNY and CDR2 is SVGAGI (reference sequence). The CDR3: CASSIGSTDTQYF. The DNA for the CDR3 is TGTGCCAGCTCTATCGGTAGCACAGATACGCAGTATTTT.

The chain uses TRBV10-2 and TRBJ1-2; D is unclear. The CDR3 totals 14 residues. CDR1 is WSHSY, CDR2 SAAADI, per germline. With 5 bases removed from V and 5 bases from J, the gap between germline ends came to 15 bases. The CDR3 coding sequence is TGCGCCAGCAGTCCCGTGGGTCTCACGTATGGCTACACCTTC. Protein sequence: CASSPVGLTYGYTF.

A few counts support this clonotype. This chain joins TRBV20-1 and TRBJ2-7; D unresolved. Germline-derived CDR1 and CDR2 are DFQATT and SNEGSKA (reference sequence). The CDR3 is 12 residues long. Trimming took off 0 bases at V and 2 bases at J, with 5 bases between the two ends. The CDR3 is CSAREGTYEQYF. CDR3 DNA sequence: TGCAGTGCTAGAGAGGGGACCTACGAGCAGTACTTC.

The rearrangement uses TRBV29-1 and TRBJ1-2, with TRBD1 matching over 9 bases. CDR3 length equals 15 residues. The V segment lost 4 bases and the J segment 1 base; nucleotides outside the gene matches: 7. The germline gives CDR1 SQVTM, CDR2 ANQGSEA. Here the CDR3 reads CSVAPRQGGNYGYTF. CDR3 coding DNA: TGCAGCGTTGCCCCCCGACAGGGGGGTAACTATGGCTACACCTTC.

The chain employs TRBV7-2 and TRBJ2-6; the D gene is possibly TRBD2 (5 bases). Between the trimmed V and J ends, which lost 4 bases and 0 bases, there was a span of 19 bases. From germline, CDR1 is SGHTA and CDR2 FQGNSA. The length of the CDR3 is 19 residues. This CDR3 reads CASSSARGSAPSGANVLTF. The CDR3 bases are TGTGCCAGCAGCTCCGCGAGAGGGAGCGCCCCCTCTGGGGCCAACGTCCTGACTTTC.

This clonotype was picked up a small number of times. The CDR3, as DNA: TGTGCCAGCAGTTACTCCGGGTTCCTTGGTGACACTGAAGCTTTCTTT. It codes for CASSYSGFLGDTEAFF. The chain has TRBV6-5 and TRBJ1-1; no reliable D call. The CDR3 sequence is 16 residues long. Germline CDR1 and CDR2: MNHEY and SVGAGI. V was trimmed by 0 bases and J by 3 bases, leaving 14 bases between them.

V and J are TRBV6-5 and TRBJ1-2, with D unresolved. The V gene lost 0 bases and the J gene lost 4 bases, with 9 bases spanning the gap. This CDR3 is built from 14 residues. Per germline, CDR1 MNHEY and CDR2 SVGAGI. CDR3 DNA: TGTGCCAGCAGTTACTCGGCGGAGCTCTATGGCTACACCTTC. Encoded protein: CASSYSAELYGYTF.

The chain couples TRBV9 to TRBJ1-2; D is undetermined. Per the germline V gene, CDR1 is SGDLS and CDR2 is YYNGEE. Deletions cut 0 bases from V and 2 bases from J, with 11 bases between. The CDR3 loop spans 15 amino acids. The CDR3 reads CASSVVVGSNYGYTF. As DNA, the CDR3 is TGTGCCAGCAGCGTAGTTGTGGGGAGCAACTATGGCTACACCTTC. The full variable domain, its missing parts supplied by reference TRBV9 and TRBJ1-2, is DSGVTQTPKHLITATGQRVTLRCSPRSGDLSVYWYQQSLDQGLQFLIQYYNGEERAKGNILERFSAQQFPDLHSELNLSSLELGDSALYFCASSVVVGSNYGYTFGSGTRLTVV.

This clonotype was observed once. It may be a read error: a sequence one base away is much more abundant. The chain carries TRBV7-2 and TRBJ2-2; D could derive from TRBD1 or TRBD2 (6 bases each). The length of the CDR3 is 15 residues. From germline, CDR1 is SGHTA and CDR2 FQGNSA. Trimming removed 4 bases from V and 7 bases from J, with 16 bases in between. The CDR3 bases are TGTGCCAGCAGCTCTAGCTGGGGGGCGGTCGGGGAGCTGTTTTTT. It translates to CASSSSWGAVGELFF.

This clonotype was seen a few times. The chain is built from TRBV10-3 and TRBJ2-3, with D unclear. The CDR3 has 16 residues. V was trimmed by 2 bases and J by 5 bases, leaving 17 bases between them. Germline CDR1 is ENHRY and CDR2 is SYGVKD. CDR3 bases: TGTGCCATCAGTGAGCAACGCCCCGCGACCCTAGATACGCAGTATTTT. It translates to CAISEQRPATLDTQYF.

The rearrangement links TRBV3-1 to TRBJ1-1; tentative D call: TRBD1 (6 bases). V lost 3 bases to trimming and J lost 8 bases, with 13 bases between them. The CDR3 length is 13 residues. Germline lookup yields CDR1 LGHDT and CDR2 YNNKEL (reference sequence). CDR3 sequence (DNA): TGTGCCAGCAGCCAGCCCCCCGGGACAGAAGCTTTCTTT. Its translation: CASSQPPGTEAFF.

The V and J genes are TRBV4-1 and TRBJ2-7; weak D call: TRBD2 (6 bases). Per the germline V gene, CDR1 is MGHRA and CDR2 is YSYEKL. The V end lost 1 base, the J end lost 2 bases, and 12 bases lay between the germline ends. CDR3 length: 15 amino acids. The CDR3 is CASSQGEVGPYEQYV. The CDR3 coding sequence is TGCGCCAGCAGCCAAGGGGAGGTCGGTCCCTACGAGCAGTACGTC.